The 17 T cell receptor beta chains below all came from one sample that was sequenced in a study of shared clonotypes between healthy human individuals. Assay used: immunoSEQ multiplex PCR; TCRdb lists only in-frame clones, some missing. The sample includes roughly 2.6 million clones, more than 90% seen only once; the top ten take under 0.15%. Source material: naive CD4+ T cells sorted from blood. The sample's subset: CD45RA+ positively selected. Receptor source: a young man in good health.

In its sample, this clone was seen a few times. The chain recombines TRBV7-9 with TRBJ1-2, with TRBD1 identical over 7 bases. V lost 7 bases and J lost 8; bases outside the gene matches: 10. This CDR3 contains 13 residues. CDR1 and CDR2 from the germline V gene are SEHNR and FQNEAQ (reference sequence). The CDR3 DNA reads TGTGCCAGCACCCAGAGGGGGCTCACCGGCTACACCTTC. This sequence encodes CASTQRGLTGYTF.

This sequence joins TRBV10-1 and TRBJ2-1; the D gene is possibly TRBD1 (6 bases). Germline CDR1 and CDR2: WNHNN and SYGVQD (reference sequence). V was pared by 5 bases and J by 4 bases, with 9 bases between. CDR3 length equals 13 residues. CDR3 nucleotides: TGCGCCAGCAGTATTCAGGGGTACAATGAGCAGTTCTTC. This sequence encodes CASSIQGYNEQFF.

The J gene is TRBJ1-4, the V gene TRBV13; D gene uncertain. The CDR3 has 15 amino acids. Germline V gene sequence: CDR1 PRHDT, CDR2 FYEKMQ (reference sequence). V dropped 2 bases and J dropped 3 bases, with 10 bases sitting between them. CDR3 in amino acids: CASSLLGMSNEKLFF. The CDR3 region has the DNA TGTGCCAGCAGCTTATTGGGGATGTCTAATGAAAAACTGTTTTTT.

The CDR3 DNA reads as TGTGCCAGCTCCGGAAGCTCAGGGATCCGGAGGAAAGCTTTCTTT. This gives the protein CASSGSSGIRRKAFF. The chain joins TRBV6-5 to TRBJ1-1; tentatively, D is TRBD1 (5 bases). The CDR3 is 15 amino acids. Germline V gene sequence: CDR1 MNHEY, CDR2 SVGAGI. Trimming pared 8 bases from V and 9 bases from J, leaving 25 bases between.

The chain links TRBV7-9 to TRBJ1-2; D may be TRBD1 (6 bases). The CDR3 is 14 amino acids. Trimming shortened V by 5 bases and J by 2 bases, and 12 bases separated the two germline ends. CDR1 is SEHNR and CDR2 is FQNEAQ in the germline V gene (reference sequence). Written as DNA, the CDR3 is TGTGCCAGCAGCCCACGACAGGCCAACTATGGCTACACCTTC. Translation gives CASSPRQANYGYTF. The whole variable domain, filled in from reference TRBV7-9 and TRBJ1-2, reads DTGVSQNPRHKITKRGQNVTFRCDPISEHNRLYWYRQTLGQGPEFLTYFQNEAQLEKSRLLSDRFSAERPKGSFSTLEIQRTEQGDSAMYLCASSPRQANYGYTFGSGTRLTVV.

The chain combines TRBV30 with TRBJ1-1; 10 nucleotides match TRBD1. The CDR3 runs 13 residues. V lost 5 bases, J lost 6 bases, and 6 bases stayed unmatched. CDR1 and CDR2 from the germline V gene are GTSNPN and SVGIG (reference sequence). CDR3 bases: TGTGCCTGGGAGACAGGGGGCGGCTCTGAAGCTTTCTTT. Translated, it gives CAWETGGGSEAFF.

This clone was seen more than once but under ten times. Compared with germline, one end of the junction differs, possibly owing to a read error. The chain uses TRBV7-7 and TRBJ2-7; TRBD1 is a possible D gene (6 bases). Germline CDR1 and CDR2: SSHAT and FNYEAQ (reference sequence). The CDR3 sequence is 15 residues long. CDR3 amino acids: CASSLDLGGTYEQYF. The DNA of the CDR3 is TGTGCTAGCAGCTTAGATCTAGGGGGTACCTACGAGCAGTACTTC.

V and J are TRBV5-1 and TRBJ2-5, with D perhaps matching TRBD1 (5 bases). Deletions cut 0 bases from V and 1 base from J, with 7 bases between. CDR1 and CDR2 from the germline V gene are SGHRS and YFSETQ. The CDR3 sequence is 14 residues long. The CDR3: CASSLGQFQETQYF. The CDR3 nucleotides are TGCGCCAGCAGCTTGGGACAGTTCCAAGAGACCCAGTACTTC.

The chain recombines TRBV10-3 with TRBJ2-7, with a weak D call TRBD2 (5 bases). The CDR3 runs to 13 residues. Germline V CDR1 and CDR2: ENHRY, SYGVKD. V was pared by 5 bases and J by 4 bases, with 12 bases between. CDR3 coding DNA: TGTGCCATCAGTCCACGGACTCTTTACGAGCAGTACTTC. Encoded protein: CAISPRTLYEQYF.

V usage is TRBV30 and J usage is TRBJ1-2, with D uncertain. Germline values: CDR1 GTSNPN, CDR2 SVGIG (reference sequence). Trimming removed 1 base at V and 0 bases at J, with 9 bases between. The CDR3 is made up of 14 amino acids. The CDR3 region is CAWSGEGSNYGYTF. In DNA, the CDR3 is TGTGCCTGGAGTGGGGAGGGATCTAACTATGGCTACACCTTC. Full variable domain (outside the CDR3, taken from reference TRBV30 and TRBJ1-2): SQTIHQWPATLVQPVGSPLSLECTVEGTSNPNLYWYRQAAGRGLQLLFYSVGIGQISSEVPQNLSASRPQDRQFILSSKKLLLSDSGFYLCAWSGEGSNYGYTFGSGTRLTVV.

This CDR3 is CASSSGQGAHSGANVLTF. CDR3 coding DNA: TGTGCCAGCAGCTCGGGACAGGGGGCACACTCTGGGGCCAACGTCCTGACTTTC. This sequence joins TRBV11-3 and TRBJ2-6; 12 bases align to TRBD1. V lost 4 bases, J lost 0 bases, and 4 bases stayed unmatched. This CDR3 contains 18 residues. CDR1 is SGHNT, CDR2 YENEEA, per germline.

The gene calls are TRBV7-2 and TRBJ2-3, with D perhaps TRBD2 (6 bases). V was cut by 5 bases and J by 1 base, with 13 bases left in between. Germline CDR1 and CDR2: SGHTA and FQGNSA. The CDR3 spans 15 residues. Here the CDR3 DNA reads TGTGCCAGCAGCCTCTCCGGGAGACGCACAGATACGCAGTATTTT. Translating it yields CASSLSGRRTDTQYF.

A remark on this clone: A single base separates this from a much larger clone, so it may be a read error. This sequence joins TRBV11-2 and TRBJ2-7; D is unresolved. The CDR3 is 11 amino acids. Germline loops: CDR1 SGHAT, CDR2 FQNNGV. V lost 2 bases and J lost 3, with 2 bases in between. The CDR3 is CASSLFYEQYF. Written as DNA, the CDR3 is TGTGCCAGCAGCTTATTCTACGAGCAGTACTTC.

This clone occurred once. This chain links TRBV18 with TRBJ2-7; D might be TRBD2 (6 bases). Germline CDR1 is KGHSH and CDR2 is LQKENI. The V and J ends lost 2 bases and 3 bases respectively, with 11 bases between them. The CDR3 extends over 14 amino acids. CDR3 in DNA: TGTGCCAGCTCACCAAGGGTGGAGGGCTACGAGCAGTACTTC. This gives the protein CASSPRVEGYEQYF.

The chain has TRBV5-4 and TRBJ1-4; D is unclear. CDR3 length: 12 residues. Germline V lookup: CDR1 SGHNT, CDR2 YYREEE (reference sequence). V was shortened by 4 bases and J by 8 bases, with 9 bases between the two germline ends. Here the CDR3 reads CASSLMGEKLFF. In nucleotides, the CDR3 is TGTGCCAGCAGCCTGATGGGAGAAAAACTGTTTTTT.

DNA for the CDR3: TGTGCCAGCAGTGATCGGGGAGGAGGGGGCAGTGAGACCCAGTACTTC. It yields the protein CASSDRGGGGSETQYF. V gene TRBV2 combines with J gene TRBJ2-5, with D tentatively TRBD1 (7 bases). CDR1 is SNHLY and CDR2 is FYNNEI in the germline V gene. The CDR3 has 16 amino acids. Trimming took 3 bases from V and 5 from J, leaving 19 bases between them. The full variable domain, with the rest looked up from reference TRBV2 and TRBJ2-5, is EPEVTQTPSHQVTQMGQEVILRCVPISNHLYFYWYRQILGQKVEFLVSFYNNEISEKSEIFDDQFSVERPDGSNFTLKIRSTKLEDSAMYFCASSDRGGGGSETQYFGPGTRLLVL.

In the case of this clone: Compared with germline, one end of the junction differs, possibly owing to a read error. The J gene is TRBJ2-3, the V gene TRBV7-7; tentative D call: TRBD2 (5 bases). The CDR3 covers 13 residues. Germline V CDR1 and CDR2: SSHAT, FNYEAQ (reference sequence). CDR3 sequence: CASSPSGSDTQYF. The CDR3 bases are TGTGCTAGCAGCCCATCGGGGTCAGATACGCAGTATTTT. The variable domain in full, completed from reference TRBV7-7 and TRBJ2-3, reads GAGVSQSPRYKVTKRGQDVTLRCDPISSHATLYWYQQALGQGPEFLTYFNYEAQPDKSGLPSDRFSAERPEGSISTLTIQRTEQRDSAMYRCASSPSGSDTQYFGPGTRLTVL.